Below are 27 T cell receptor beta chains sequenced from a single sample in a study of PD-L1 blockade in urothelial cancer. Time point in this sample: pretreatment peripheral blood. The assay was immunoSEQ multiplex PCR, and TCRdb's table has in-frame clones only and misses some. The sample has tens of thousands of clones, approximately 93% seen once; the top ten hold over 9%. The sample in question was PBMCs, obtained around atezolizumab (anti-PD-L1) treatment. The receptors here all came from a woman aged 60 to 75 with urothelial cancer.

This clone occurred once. The CDR3 protein is CASRSRARLGGYTF. The CDR3 nucleotides read TGTGCCAGCAGGTCACGAGCGAGGCTGGGTGGCTACACCTTC. The chain is built from TRBV27 and TRBJ1-2; no clear D. The CDR3 covers 14 residues. Germline assignment: CDR1 MNHEY and CDR2 SMNVEV (reference sequence). The V end was cut by 6 bases, the J end by 7 bases, with 18 bases between.

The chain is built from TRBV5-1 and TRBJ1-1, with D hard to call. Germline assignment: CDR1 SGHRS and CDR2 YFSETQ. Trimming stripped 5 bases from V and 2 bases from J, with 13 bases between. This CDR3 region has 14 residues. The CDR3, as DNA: TGCGCCAGCAGTCAACTTGAGGGAAACACTGAAGCTTTCTTT. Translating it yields CASSQLEGNTEAFF.

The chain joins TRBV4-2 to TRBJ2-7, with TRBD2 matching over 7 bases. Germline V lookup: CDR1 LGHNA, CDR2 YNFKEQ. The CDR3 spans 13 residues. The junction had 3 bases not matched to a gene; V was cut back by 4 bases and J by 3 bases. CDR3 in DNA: TGTGCCAGCAGCCGGGAGGGCGGCTACGAGCAGTACTTC. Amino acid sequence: CASSREGGYEQYF.

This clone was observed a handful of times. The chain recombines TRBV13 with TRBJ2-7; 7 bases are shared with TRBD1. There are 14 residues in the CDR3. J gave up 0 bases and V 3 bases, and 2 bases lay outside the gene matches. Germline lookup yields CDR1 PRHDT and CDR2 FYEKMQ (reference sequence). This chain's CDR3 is CASSFRDSSYEQYF. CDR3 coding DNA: TGTGCCAGCAGCTTCCGGGACAGCTCCTACGAGCAGTACTTC.

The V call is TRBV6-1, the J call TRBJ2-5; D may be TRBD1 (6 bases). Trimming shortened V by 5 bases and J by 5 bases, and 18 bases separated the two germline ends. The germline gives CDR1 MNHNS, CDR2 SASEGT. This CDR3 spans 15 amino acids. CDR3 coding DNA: TGTGCCAGCAGTACCGGGACATCCAACCGGGAGACCCAGTACTTC. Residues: CASSTGTSNRETQYF.

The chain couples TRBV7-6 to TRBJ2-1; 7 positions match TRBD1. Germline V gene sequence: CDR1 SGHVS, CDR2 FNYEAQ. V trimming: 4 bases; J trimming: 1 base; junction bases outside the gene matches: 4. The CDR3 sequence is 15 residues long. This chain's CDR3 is CASSSQGSSYNEQFF. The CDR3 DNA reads TGTGCCAGCAGCTCACAGGGGTCTTCCTACAATGAGCAGTTCTTC.

The CDR3 DNA reads TGTGCCTGGAGTAAGCAGGGAATAGAGCAGTACTTC. It specifies CAWSKQGIEQYF. The chain uses TRBV30 and TRBJ2-7, with a tentative D call TRBD1 (5 bases). The CDR3 extends over 12 amino acids. Trimming stripped 2 bases from V and 7 bases from J, with 12 bases between. Germline CDR1 and CDR2: GTSNPN and SVGIG (reference sequence).

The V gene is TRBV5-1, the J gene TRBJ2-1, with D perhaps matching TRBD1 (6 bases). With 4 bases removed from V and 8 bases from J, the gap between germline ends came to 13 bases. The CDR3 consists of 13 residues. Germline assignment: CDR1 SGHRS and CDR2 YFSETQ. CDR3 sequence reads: CASSPTGSDEQFF. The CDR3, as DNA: TGCGCCAGCAGCCCTACAGGGTCCGATGAGCAGTTCTTC.

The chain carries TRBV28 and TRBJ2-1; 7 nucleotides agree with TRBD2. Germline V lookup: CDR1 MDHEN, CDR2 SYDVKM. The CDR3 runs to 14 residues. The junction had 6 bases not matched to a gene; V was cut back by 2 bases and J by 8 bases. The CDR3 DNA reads TGTGCCAGCAGTTTAGCGGGAGAATTCTATGAGCAGTTCTTC. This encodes CASSLAGEFYEQFF.

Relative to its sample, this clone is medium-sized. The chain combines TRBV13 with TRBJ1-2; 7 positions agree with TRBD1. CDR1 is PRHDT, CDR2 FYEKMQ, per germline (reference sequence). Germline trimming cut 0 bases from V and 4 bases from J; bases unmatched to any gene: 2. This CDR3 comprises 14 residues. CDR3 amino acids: CASSLGTGAYGYTF. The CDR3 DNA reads TGTGCCAGCAGCTTAGGCACAGGGGCCTATGGCTACACCTTC. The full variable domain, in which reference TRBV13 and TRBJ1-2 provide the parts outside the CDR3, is AAGVIQSPRHLIKEKRETATLKCYPIPRHDTVYWYQQGPGQDPQFLISFYEKMQSDKGSIPDRFSAQQFSDYHSELNMSSLELGDSALYFCASSLGTGAYGYTFGSGTRLTVV.

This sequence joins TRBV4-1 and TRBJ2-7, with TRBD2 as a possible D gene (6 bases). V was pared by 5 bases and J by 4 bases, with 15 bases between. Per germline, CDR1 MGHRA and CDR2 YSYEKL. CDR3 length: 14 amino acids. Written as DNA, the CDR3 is TGCGCCAGCAGCGCCAGATTCGGGACTTACGAGCAGTACTTC. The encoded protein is CASSARFGTYEQYF.

The CDR3, as DNA: TGCGCCAGCAGCTTAAAAGCGACTAGCGGGGGCCGGGAGACCCAGTACTTC. It is translated as CASSLKATSGGRETQYF. This rearrangement joins TRBV5-1 to TRBJ2-5; 12 nucleotides line up with TRBD2. CDR1 SGHRS and CDR2 YFSETQ come from the germline V gene. Trimming cost V 2 bases and J 5 bases; bases outside gene matches: 10. This CDR3 region has 17 residues.

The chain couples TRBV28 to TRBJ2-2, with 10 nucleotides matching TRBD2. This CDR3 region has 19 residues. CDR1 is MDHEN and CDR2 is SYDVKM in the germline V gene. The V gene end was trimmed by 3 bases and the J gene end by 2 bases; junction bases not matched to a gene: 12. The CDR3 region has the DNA TGTGCCAGCAGTTTCTCCCCGAGGGGACTAGCGCCTAACACCGGGGAGCTGTTTTTT. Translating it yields CASSFSPRGLAPNTGELFF.

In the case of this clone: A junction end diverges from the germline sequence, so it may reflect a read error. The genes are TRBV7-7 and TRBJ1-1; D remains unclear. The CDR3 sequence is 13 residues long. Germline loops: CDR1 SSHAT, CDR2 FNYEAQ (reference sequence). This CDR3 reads CASSLSEDTEAFF. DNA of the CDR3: TGTGCTAGCAGCTTAAGCGAAGATACTGAAGCTTTCTTT.

The CDR3 spells CASSIGPRTSGIQREQYF. In nucleotides, the CDR3 is TGTGCCAGTAGTATTGGTCCACGGACTAGCGGAATCCAGAGAGAGCAGTACTTC. The chain couples TRBV19 to TRBJ2-7; 10 nucleotides agree with TRBD2. Trimming at V came to 3 bases and at J to 7 bases, leaving 18 bases not matched to a gene. This CDR3 is 18 amino acids long. Germline CDR1 reads LNHDA; CDR2 reads SQIVND (reference sequence).

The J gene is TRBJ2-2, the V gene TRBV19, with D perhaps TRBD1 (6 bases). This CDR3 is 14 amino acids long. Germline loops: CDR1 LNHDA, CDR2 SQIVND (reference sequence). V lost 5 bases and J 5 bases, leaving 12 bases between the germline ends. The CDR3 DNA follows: TGTGCCAGTAGTGAACAGGGAAGAACCGGGGAGCTGTTTTTT. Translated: CASSEQGRTGELFF. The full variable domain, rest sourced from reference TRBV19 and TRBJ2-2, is DGGITQSPKYLFRKEGQNVTLSCEQNLNHDAMYWYRQDPGQGLRLIYYSQIVNDFQKGDIAEGYSVSREKKESFPLTVTSAQKNPTAFYLCASSEQGRTGELFFGEGSRLTVL.

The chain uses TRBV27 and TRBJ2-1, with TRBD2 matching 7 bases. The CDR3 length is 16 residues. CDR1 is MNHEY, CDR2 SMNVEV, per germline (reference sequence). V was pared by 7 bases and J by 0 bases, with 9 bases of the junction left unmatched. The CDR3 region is CASKEASGFSYNEQFF. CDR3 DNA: TGTGCCAGCAAGGAGGCTAGCGGTTTCTCCTACAATGAGCAGTTCTTC.

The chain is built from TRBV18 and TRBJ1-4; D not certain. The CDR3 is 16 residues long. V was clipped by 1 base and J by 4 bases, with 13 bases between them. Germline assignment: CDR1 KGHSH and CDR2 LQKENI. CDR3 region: CASSPLERSLNEKLFF. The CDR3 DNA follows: TGTGCCAGCTCACCACTCGAACGGAGTCTTAATGAAAAACTGTTTTTT.

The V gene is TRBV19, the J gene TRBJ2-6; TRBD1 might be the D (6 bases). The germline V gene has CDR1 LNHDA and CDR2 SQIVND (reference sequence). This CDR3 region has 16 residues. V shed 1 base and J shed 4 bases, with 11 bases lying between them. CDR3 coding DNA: TGTGCCAGTAGTATAGTCACAGGGTCCGGGGCCAACGTCCTGACTTTC. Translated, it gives CASSIVTGSGANVLTF.

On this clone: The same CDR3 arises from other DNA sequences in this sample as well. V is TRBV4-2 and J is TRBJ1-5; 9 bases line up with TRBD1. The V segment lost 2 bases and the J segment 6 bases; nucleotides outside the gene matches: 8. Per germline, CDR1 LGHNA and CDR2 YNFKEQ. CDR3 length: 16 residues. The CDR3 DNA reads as TGTGCCAGCAGCCAACCGGGACAGGGTCGAGGTCAGCCCCAGCATTTT. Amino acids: CASSQPGQGRGQPQHF.

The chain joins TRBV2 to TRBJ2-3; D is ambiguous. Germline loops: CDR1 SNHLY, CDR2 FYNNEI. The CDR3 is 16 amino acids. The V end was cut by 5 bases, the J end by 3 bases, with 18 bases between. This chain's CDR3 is CASSNPLGVVTDTQYF. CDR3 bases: TGTGCCAGCAGTAACCCGTTAGGAGTCGTTACAGATACGCAGTATTTT.

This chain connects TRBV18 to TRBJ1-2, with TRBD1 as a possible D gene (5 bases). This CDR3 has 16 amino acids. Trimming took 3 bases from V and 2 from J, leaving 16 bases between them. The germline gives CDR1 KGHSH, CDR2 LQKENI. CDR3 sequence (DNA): TGTGCCAGCTCACCTTCCGGGACTAAAGAGAACTATGGCTACACCTTC. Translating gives CASSPSGTKENYGYTF.

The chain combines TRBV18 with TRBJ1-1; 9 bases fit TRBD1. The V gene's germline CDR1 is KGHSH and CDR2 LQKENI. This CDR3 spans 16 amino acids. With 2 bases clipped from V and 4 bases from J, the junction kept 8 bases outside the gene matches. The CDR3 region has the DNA TGTGCCAGCTCACCAATAGGACAGGGGAGTGGCACTGAAGCTTTCTTT. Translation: CASSPIGQGSGTEAFF.

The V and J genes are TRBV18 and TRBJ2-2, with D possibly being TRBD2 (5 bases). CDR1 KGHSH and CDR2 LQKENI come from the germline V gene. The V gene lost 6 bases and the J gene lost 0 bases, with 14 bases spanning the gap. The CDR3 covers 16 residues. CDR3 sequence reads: CASSIGIGTNTGELFF. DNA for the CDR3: TGTGCCAGCTCGATCGGGATCGGGACGAACACCGGGGAGCTGTTTTTT.

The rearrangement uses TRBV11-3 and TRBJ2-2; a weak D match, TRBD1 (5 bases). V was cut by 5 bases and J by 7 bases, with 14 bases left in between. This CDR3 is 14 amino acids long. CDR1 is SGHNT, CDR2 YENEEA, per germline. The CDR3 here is CASSLRTQNGELFF. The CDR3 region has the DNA TGTGCCAGCAGCCTCCGGACACAAAACGGGGAGCTGTTTTTT.

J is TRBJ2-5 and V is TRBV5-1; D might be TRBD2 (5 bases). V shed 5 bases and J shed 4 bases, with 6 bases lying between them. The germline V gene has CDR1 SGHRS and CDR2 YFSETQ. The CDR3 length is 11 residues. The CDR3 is CASREAETQYF. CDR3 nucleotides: TGCGCCAGCAGGGAGGCAGAGACCCAGTACTTC.

CDR3 in amino acids: CASSPTTRSYGYTF. CDR3 coding DNA: TGTGCCAGCAGCCCCACAACAAGGAGCTATGGCTACACCTTC. This chain links TRBV6-5 with TRBJ1-2, with D uncertain. V gave up 6 bases and J gave up 4 bases, with 15 bases separating them. Germline V gene sequence: CDR1 MNHEY, CDR2 SVGAGI. The CDR3 contains 14 residues.